This T cell receptor beta chain stems from a study of T cell responses to AZD1222 COVID-19 vaccine. The CDR3 covers 13 residues. Trimming took 4 bases from V and 6 from J, leaving 12 bases between them. Germline V gene lookup returns CDR1 LNHDA and CDR2 SQIVND (reference sequence). Produced via immunoSEQ multiplex PCR; TCRdb's table is partial and in-frame only. Counted here are fewer than 55,000 clones, 90% occurring once; the ten biggest clones make up over 35%. The chain carries TRBV19 and TRBJ2-5; D unclear. This sequence was found in an adult who received the AZD1222 COVID-19 vaccine. The sample consisted of peripheral blood, taken 28 days after the second AZD1222 dose. The chain's CDR3 is CASSTPGFQTQYF. CDR3 sequence (DNA): TGTGCCAGTAGTACCCCGGGCTTTCAGACCCAGTACTTC.